The next 15 T cell receptor beta chains were all read from a single sample in a study of blood T cell repertoires in COVID-19. Measured with immunoSEQ multiplex PCR; TCRdb has only the in-frame clones, and not every one. Among about 310,000 clones listed, around 87% were seen once. The specimen was peripheral blood. The source of these receptors is a woman in her 50s who had recovered from COVID-19.

In this sample, this clone turned up once. This chain joins TRBV4-1 and TRBJ2-7, with 8 bases aligning to TRBD1. After removal of 4 bases from V and 3 bases from J, the junction contained 8 bases not matched to a gene. The CDR3 contains 15 residues. The germline V gene encodes CDR1 MGHRA and CDR2 YSYEKL. CDR3 amino acids: CASSLGTGEVYEQYF. For the CDR3, the DNA is TGCGCCAGCAGCCTCGGGACAGGTGAAGTCTACGAGCAGTACTTC.

This chain uses TRBV10-3 with TRBJ2-2; no clear D. There are 12 residues in the CDR3. Germline-derived CDR1 and CDR2 are ENHRY and SYGVKD. Trimming stripped 6 bases from V and 1 base from J, with 3 bases between. The CDR3 sequence is CAISGNTGELFF. The CDR3 nucleotides read TGTGCCATCAGCGGGAACACCGGGGAGCTGTTTTTT.

On this clone itself: One junction end does not reproduce the germline sequence, and a read error may be involved. The chain links TRBV7-9 to TRBJ2-2, with 7 positions matching TRBD1. The CDR3 totals 19 residues. CDR1 and CDR2 from the germline V gene are SEHNR and FQNEAQ (reference sequence). The CDR3 loop is CASSLATGQHLGTTGELFF. For the CDR3, the DNA is TGTGCCAGCAGCCTAGCTACGGGACAGCACTTAGGGACCACCGGGGAGCTGTTTTTT.

This rearrangement joins TRBV27 to TRBJ2-7; 13 nucleotides line up with TRBD2. This CDR3 is built from 18 residues. The V and J ends lost 5 bases and 0 bases, in that order; junction bases with no gene match: 10. Germline values: CDR1 MNHEY, CDR2 SMNVEV (reference sequence). CDR3 in amino acids: CASSAMTSGRPTSYEQYF. Written as DNA, the CDR3 is TGTGCCAGCAGTGCTATGACTAGCGGGAGGCCAACCTCCTACGAGCAGTACTTC.

CDR3 region: CASSQVIGGARGYTF. Here the CDR3 DNA reads TGTGCCAGCAGCCAAGTGATAGGGGGCGCCCGTGGCTACACCTTC. The gene calls are TRBV7-2 and TRBJ1-2; 7 bases are a match to TRBD1. Per the germline V gene, CDR1 is SGHTA and CDR2 is FQGNSA. CDR3 size: 15 residues. After removal of 5 bases from V and 7 bases from J, the junction contained 13 bases not matched to a gene.

The DNA of the CDR3 is TGTGCCAGCAGTTTAGAAGGGACAGGCAAACTGTTTTTT. It yields the protein CASSLEGTGKLFF. The genes are TRBV6-5 and TRBJ1-4, with TRBD1 matching 8 bases. V lost 4 bases and J lost 11; bases outside the gene matches: 6. This CDR3 is built from 13 residues. CDR1 and CDR2 (germline): MNHEY, SVGAGI.

The rearrangement uses TRBV28 and TRBJ2-5; 14 bases fit TRBD2. Germline trimming cut 7 bases from V and 5 bases from J; bases unmatched to any gene: 6. The CDR3 runs 15 residues. The V gene's germline CDR1 is MDHEN and CDR2 SYDVKM. The CDR3 sequence is CASKGLAGVRETQYF. In nucleotides, the CDR3 is TGTGCCAGCAAGGGACTAGCGGGAGTTCGGGAGACCCAGTACTTC.

The chain couples TRBV3-1 (or the pseudogene TRBV3-2) to TRBJ1-1, with D hard to call. Germline CDR1 and CDR2: LGHDT and YNNKEL (reference sequence). Between the trimmed V and J ends, which lost 2 bases and 1 base, there was a span of 5 bases. This CDR3 spans 13 amino acids. CDR3 amino acids: CASSQLSNTEAFF. The CDR3 region has the DNA TGTGCCAGCAGCCAATTATCGAACACTGAAGCTTTCTTT.

This clone appeared once. V gene TRBV7-2 combines with J gene TRBJ2-2; D not resolved. This CDR3 has 14 amino acids. V was pared by 5 bases and J by 4 bases, with 11 bases between. Germline lookup yields CDR1 SGHTA and CDR2 FQGNSA. Here the CDR3 DNA reads TGTGCCAGCAGCCCACTGCCAGGCACCGGGGAGCTGTTTTTT. This encodes CASSPLPGTGELFF.

The rearrangement joins TRBV19 to TRBJ2-2; 9 bases are a match to TRBD1. The germline V gene has CDR1 LNHDA and CDR2 SQIVND (reference sequence). V lost 6 bases, J lost 3 bases, and 5 bases stayed unmatched. The CDR3 covers 15 residues. CDR3 sequence reads: CASSLGTGYTGELFF. CDR3 sequence (DNA): TGTGCCAGTAGCTTGGGGACAGGGTACACCGGGGAGCTGTTTTTT.

The chain employs TRBV6-5 and TRBJ1-1; 8 bases are a match to TRBD1. CDR1 and CDR2 (germline): MNHEY, SVGAGI. The CDR3 contains 15 residues. The ends lost 6 bases at V and 0 bases at J; junction bases unmatched: 6. CDR3 sequence: CASSRTGSVNTEAFF. DNA for the CDR3: TGTGCCAGCAGCCGGACAGGGAGTGTGAACACTGAAGCTTTCTTT.

The CDR3 DNA follows: TGTGCCAGCTCACCACGCTACGTTGGGACAGGGATGGAAGAGACCCAGTACTTC. Translating it yields CASSPRYVGTGMEETQYF. The V gene is TRBV18, the J gene TRBJ2-5, with 9 bases matching TRBD1. Per germline, CDR1 KGHSH and CDR2 LQKENI. The CDR3 has 18 amino acids. Germline trimming cut 1 base from V and 3 bases from J; bases unmatched to any gene: 12.

V usage is TRBV28 and J usage is TRBJ1-5; no firm D call. The germline gives CDR1 MDHEN, CDR2 SYDVKM. The V and J ends lost 3 bases and 6 bases respectively, with 12 bases between them. There are 14 residues in the CDR3. CDR3 residues: CASSFLSDIQPQHF. Here the CDR3 DNA reads TGTGCCAGCAGTTTTCTTTCCGACATTCAGCCCCAGCATTTT.

The chain carries TRBV30 and TRBJ2-1, with 9 bases identical to TRBD2. Germline values: CDR1 GTSNPN, CDR2 SVGIG (reference sequence). The CDR3 is made up of 16 amino acids. After removal of 3 bases from V and 10 bases from J, the junction contained 16 bases not matched to a gene. The CDR3 DNA reads as TGTGCCTGGAGGGGGCCCGGCGGGAGGGCTTTTTGGGAGCAGTTCTTC. As protein: CAWRGPGGRAFWEQFF.

V is TRBV24-1 and J is TRBJ2-7; weak D call: TRBD2 (5 bases). The V end lost 9 bases, the J end lost 5 bases, and 10 bases lay between the germline ends. The CDR3 is 11 amino acids. CDR1 and CDR2 (germline): KGHDR, SFDVKD. CDR3 DNA sequence: TGTGCCACCGCATGGGAGAACGAGCAGTACTTC. Protein sequence: CATAWENEQYF.